A single sample is the source of the 20 T cell receptor beta chains below, sequenced in a study of graft-versus-host responses after intestinal transplantation. No antigens are known for them. Produced via immunoSEQ multiplex PCR; TCRdb's table is partial and in-frame only. The table includes about 130,000 clones, around 90% detected once. Sequencing used unstimulated CD4+ T cells sorted from spleen or lymph node cells, obtained before intestinal transplant. Receptor source: a human donor who received an intestinal transplant.

The chain recombines TRBV9 with TRBJ1-1, with D uncertain. CDR1 SGDLS and CDR2 YYNGEE come from the germline V gene. Trimming removed 0 bases from V and 4 bases from J, with 13 bases in between. The CDR3 covers 15 residues. CDR3 bases: TGTGCCAGCAGCGTAGGACCGGGAGGGAGCACTGAAGCTTTCTTT. This codes for CASSVGPGGSTEAFF.

V and J are TRBV6-1 and TRBJ1-5; 8 nucleotides line up with TRBD1. The CDR3 has 14 amino acids. With 11 bases clipped from V and 4 bases from J, the junction kept 10 bases outside the gene matches. Looked up from germline, CDR1 is MNHNS and CDR2 is SASEGT. CDR3 sequence (DNA): TGTGCCCGCAACTACGGGACAGGAAATCAGCCCCAGCATTTT. Amino acids: CARNYGTGNQPQHF.

The V and J genes are TRBV12-5 and TRBJ1-2; TRBD1 might be the D (5 bases). V was cut by 0 bases and J by 3 bases, with 17 bases left in between. CDR3 size: 17 residues. Germline-derived CDR1 and CDR2 are LGHNT and FRNRAP. CDR3 residues: CASGLVLGAKSDYGYTF. In DNA form, the CDR3 reads TGTGCTAGTGGTTTGGTACTTGGGGCCAAGAGCGACTATGGCTACACCTTC.

V is TRBV29-1 and J is TRBJ1-2; possibly TRBD1 for D (6 bases). The length of the CDR3 is 13 residues. Trimming removed 7 bases at V and 4 bases at J, with 16 bases between. Germline-derived CDR1 and CDR2 are SQVTM and ANQGSEA. CDR3 amino acids: CSAWTVFGYGYTF. The DNA for the CDR3 is TGCAGCGCTTGGACAGTGTTTGGCTATGGCTACACCTTC.

The V gene is TRBV4-2, the J gene TRBJ2-6; 12 bases align to TRBD2. V dropped 0 bases and J dropped 0; count of bases not matched to a gene: 12. The CDR3 consists of 22 residues. Germline-derived CDR1 and CDR2 are LGHNA and YNFKEQ. The CDR3: CASSQDRLAGGILSSGANVLTF. CDR3 sequence (DNA): TGTGCCAGCAGCCAAGATCGCCTAGCGGGAGGGATACTCAGCTCTGGGGCCAACGTCCTGACTTTC.

The chain carries TRBV28 and TRBJ1-2; TRBD1 aligns across 8 bases. Trimming took 5 bases from V and 8 from J; bases not matched to a gene: 10. The CDR3 covers 14 residues. The germline CDR1 and CDR2 sequences are MDHEN and SYDVKM. The CDR3 nucleotides are TGTGCCAGCAGTGGGGGACAGGCTAGGGAGGGCTACACCTTC. It translates to CASSGGQAREGYTF.

The genes are TRBV18 and TRBJ1-3; 9 nucleotides match TRBD1. This CDR3 has 16 amino acids. V trimming: 3 bases; J trimming: 2 bases; junction bases outside the gene matches: 5. The germline CDR1 and CDR2 sequences are KGHSH and LQKENI. CDR3 bases: TGTGCCAGCTCACCCAACAGGGGGCTGACTGGAAACACCATATATTTT. Translated: CASSPNRGLTGNTIYF.

This sequence joins TRBV18 and TRBJ2-1; D may be TRBD2 (5 bases). In germline, CDR1 is KGHSH, CDR2 LQKENI. CDR3 length: 15 residues. The ends were cut back, 3 bases at V and 0 bases at J, with 9 bases in the middle. CDR3 sequence (DNA): TGTGCCAGCTCACCGACGGGAAGCTCCTACAATGAGCAGTTCTTC. Translation: CASSPTGSSYNEQFF. Full variable domain (outside the CDR3, taken from reference TRBV18 and TRBJ2-1): NAGVMQNPRHLVRRRGQEARLRCSPMKGHSHVYWYRQLPEEGLKFMVYLQKENIIDESGMPKERFSAEFPKEGPSILRIQQVVRGDSAAYFCASSPTGSSYNEQFFGPGTRLTVL.

This sequence joins TRBV6-1 and TRBJ2-1; D perhaps matches TRBD2 (5 bases). Per the germline V gene, CDR1 is MNHNS and CDR2 is SASEGT. The ends were cut back, 8 bases at V and 0 bases at J, with 14 bases in the middle. The CDR3 has 15 amino acids. The CDR3 loop is CASASTIGSYNEQFF. CDR3 sequence (DNA): TGTGCCAGCGCGTCGACTATCGGCTCCTACAATGAGCAGTTCTTC.

The J gene is TRBJ2-5, the V gene TRBV19; possibly TRBD1 for D (5 bases). The CDR3 runs 13 residues. Germline V gene sequence: CDR1 LNHDA, CDR2 SQIVND (reference sequence). Deletions cut 5 bases from V and 5 bases from J, with 12 bases between. Here the CDR3 DNA reads TGTGCCAGTAGTGCTACAGGTTTGGAGACCCAGTACTTC. It yields the protein CASSATGLETQYF.

The V call is TRBV19, the J call TRBJ1-1, with a weak D call TRBD1 (5 bases). This CDR3 spans 14 amino acids. V gave up 0 bases and J gave up 5 bases, with 10 bases separating them. The germline CDR1 and CDR2 sequences are LNHDA and SQIVND (reference sequence). The CDR3 region is CASSIEWGMTEAFF. CDR3 bases: TGTGCCAGTAGTATAGAATGGGGGATGACTGAAGCTTTCTTT.

The chain carries TRBV5-4 and TRBJ2-5, with D unclear. V lost 5 bases, J lost 1 base, and 15 bases lay in between. CDR1 SGHNT and CDR2 YYREEE come from the germline V gene (reference sequence). CDR3 length: 15 residues. CDR3 protein: CASRISMSGQETQYF. In DNA form, the CDR3 reads TGTGCCAGCAGGATTTCGATGTCCGGCCAAGAGACCCAGTACTTC.

CDR3 bases: TGTGCCAGCAGCCCCTGGACAGAAGAGACCCAGTACTTC. Its protein product is CASSPWTEETQYF. V usage is TRBV9 and J usage is TRBJ2-5; possibly TRBD1 for D (6 bases). CDR3 size: 13 residues. Germline values: CDR1 SGDLS, CDR2 YYNGEE. V lost 4 bases to trimming and J lost 3 bases, with 10 bases between them.

The rearrangement links TRBV18 to TRBJ1-2, with 7 bases that match TRBD1. CDR1 is KGHSH and CDR2 is LQKENI in the germline V gene. This CDR3 is built from 14 residues. Trimming took 2 bases from V and 2 from J; bases not matched to a gene: 2. The CDR3 DNA reads TGTGCCAGCTCACCATGGACAGGCAACTATGGCTACACCTTC. This codes for CASSPWTGNYGYTF.

The CDR3 nucleotides read TGTGCCAGCAGCTTGGCAGTCACAGATACGCAGTATTTT. Its protein product is CASSLAVTDTQYF. The V call is TRBV7-9, the J call TRBJ2-3; D is ambiguous. Per the germline V gene, CDR1 is SEHNR and CDR2 is FQNEAQ (reference sequence). Trimming took 3 bases from V and 2 from J, leaving 6 bases between them. The CDR3 contains 13 residues. Drawing the rest from reference TRBV7-9 and TRBJ2-3, the complete variable domain is DTGVSQNPRHKITKRGQNVTFRCDPISEHNRLYWYRQTLGQGPEFLTYFQNEAQLEKSRLLSDRFSAERPKGSFSTLEIQRTEQGDSAMYLCASSLAVTDTQYFGPGTRLTVL.

This clone was counted a few times. The CDR3: CASSIDRRYEQYF. CDR3 nucleotide sequence: TGTGCCAGTAGTATAGATAGGCGCTACGAGCAGTACTTC. This rearrangement joins TRBV19 to TRBJ2-7; no firm D call. Trimming pared 0 bases from V and 3 bases from J, leaving 6 bases between. This CDR3 is built from 13 residues. Looked up from germline, CDR1 is LNHDA and CDR2 is SQIVND (reference sequence).

The chain is built from TRBV14 and TRBJ1-3; unclear D gene. The CDR3 consists of 13 residues. Germline-derived CDR1 and CDR2 are SGHDN and FVKESK. Deletions cut 4 bases from V and 3 bases from J, with 7 bases between. The CDR3 reads CASSRQIGNTIYF. CDR3 DNA sequence: TGTGCCAGCAGCCGGCAGATTGGAAACACCATATATTTT.

The chain recombines TRBV6-5 with TRBJ2-7; D remains ambiguous. This CDR3 contains 15 residues. Trimming took 6 bases from V and 3 from J, leaving 18 bases between them. CDR1 is MNHEY, CDR2 SVGAGI, per germline. CDR3 bases: TGTGCCAGCAGGGTCCCCAACTTAGACGGCTACGAGCAGTACTTC. Translated: CASRVPNLDGYEQYF.

In DNA, the CDR3 is TGTGCCAGCGCCCCTCCTTGGAACACTGAAGCTTTCTTT. Residues: CASAPPWNTEAFF. The chain couples TRBV2 to TRBJ1-1; D is ambiguous. Between the trimmed V and J ends, which lost 8 bases and 1 base, there was a span of 11 bases. Germline V gene lookup returns CDR1 SNHLY and CDR2 FYNNEI. The CDR3 covers 13 residues. Full variable domain (outside the CDR3, taken from reference TRBV2 and TRBJ1-1): EPEVTQTPSHQVTQMGQEVILRCVPISNHLYFYWYRQILGQKVEFLVSFYNNEISEKSEIFDDQFSVERPDGSNFTLKIRSTKLEDSAMYFCASAPPWNTEAFFGQGTRLTVV.

The V gene is TRBV15, the J gene TRBJ1-4; D perhaps matches TRBD1 (6 bases). V dropped 3 bases and J dropped 2 bases, with 10 bases sitting between them. Looked up from germline, CDR1 is LNHNV and CDR2 is YYDKDF (reference sequence). The CDR3 totals 15 residues. CDR3 bases: TGTGCCACCAGCAGTACGGGGGCGACTAATGAAAAACTGTTTTTT. Protein sequence: CATSSTGATNEKLFF.